This TCR beta chain was sequenced for a study of long-term antiretroviral therapy in people with HIV. The study, taken as a whole, reports: Information on adherence, resistance and therapy changes was unavailable.

As concerns this clone: Its antigen remains unidentified.

This was the immunoSEQ v3.0 assay at survey level. Measured with immunoSEQ multiplex PCR; TCRdb has only the in-frame clones, and not every one. The sample contains about 33,000 clones, about 96% of which appear only once. Each donor had at least one pre-ART and at least two post-ART PBMC samples. Samples held about 0.95-11 million cryopreserved PBMC before DNA extraction. The origin of this receptor is a man aged 25 to 45 with HIV. Sequences were derived from unsorted PBMCs, sampled around 6.6 years after starting antiretroviral therapy.

CDR3 sequence (DNA): TGTGCCAGCAGCCTACTAGCGGGAGGTCGTCCTGAGCAGTTCTTC. It translates to CASSLLAGGRPEQFF. The rearrangement links TRBV7-9 to TRBJ2-1; 12 bases agree with TRBD2. The length of the CDR3 is 15 residues. V was clipped by 5 bases and J by 9 bases; unmatched bases: 8. From germline, CDR1 is SEHNR and CDR2 FQNEAQ (reference sequence).